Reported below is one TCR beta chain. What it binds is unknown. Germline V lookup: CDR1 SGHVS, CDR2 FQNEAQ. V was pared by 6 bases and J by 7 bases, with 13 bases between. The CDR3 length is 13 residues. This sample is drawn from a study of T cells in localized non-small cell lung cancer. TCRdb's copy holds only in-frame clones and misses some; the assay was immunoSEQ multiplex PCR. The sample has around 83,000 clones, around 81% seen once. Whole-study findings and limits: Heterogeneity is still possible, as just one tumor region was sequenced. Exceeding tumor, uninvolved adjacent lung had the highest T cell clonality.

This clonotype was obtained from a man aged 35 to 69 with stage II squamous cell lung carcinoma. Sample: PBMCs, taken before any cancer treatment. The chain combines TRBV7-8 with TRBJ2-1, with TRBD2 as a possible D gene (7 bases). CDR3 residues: CASRLGGGNEQFF. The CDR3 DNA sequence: TGTGCCAGCAGGCTAGGGGGGGGTAATGAGCAGTTCTTC.